The 30 T cell receptor beta chains listed next were all sequenced from one sample in a study of blood T cell repertoires in COVID-19. Repertoires were generated with immunoSEQ multiplex PCR, while TCRdb's copy carries only in-frame clones and drops some. The profile covers approximately 54,000 clones, with about 86% appearing a single time and 4% to 5% taken by the ten largest. Material: peripheral blood. These receptors came from a man at least 80 years old with active COVID-19.

The chain recombines TRBV19 with TRBJ2-7; 7 positions agree with TRBD1. Losses at the gene ends were 2 bases for V and 0 bases for J; bases not matched to a gene: 4. The CDR3 extends over 15 amino acids. CDR1 and CDR2 from the germline V gene are LNHDA and SQIVND (reference sequence). CDR3 residues: CASSITAGGSYEQYF. The CDR3 coding sequence is TGTGCCAGTAGTATAACGGCAGGGGGCTCCTACGAGCAGTACTTC.

This clone was counted between two and nine times. The V gene is TRBV18, the J gene TRBJ1-6, with a tentative D call TRBD1 (5 bases). Germline V gene sequence: CDR1 KGHSH, CDR2 LQKENI. This CDR3 is 15 amino acids long. V lost 4 bases and J lost 7, with 14 bases in between. Here the CDR3 DNA reads TGTGCCAGCTCACTTTGGGGGGTCCCCAATTCACCCCTCCACTTT. It is translated as CASSLWGVPNSPLHF.

This chain joins TRBV14 and TRBJ2-5, with D uncertain. CDR1 and CDR2 from the germline V gene are SGHDN and FVKESK. The CDR3 loop spans 15 amino acids. The germline V and J ends were trimmed by 2 bases and 5 bases, with 15 bases remaining between them. The CDR3 DNA reads TGTGCCAGCAGCCAACTCGGTAGGAGACTGGAGACCCAGTACTTC. Amino acid sequence: CASSQLGRRLETQYF.

The V and J genes are TRBV15 and TRBJ1-1; TRBD1 might be the D (6 bases). Trimming shortened V by 4 bases and J by 4 bases, and 13 bases separated the two germline ends. The CDR3 sequence is 14 residues long. Germline CDR1 reads LNHNV; CDR2 reads YYDKDF (reference sequence). This chain's CDR3 is CATSIRQVRTEAFF. CDR3 sequence (DNA): TGTGCCACCAGCATTCGACAGGTACGCACTGAAGCTTTCTTT.

The rearrangement links TRBV10-3 to TRBJ2-4, with 7 bases matching TRBD2. Germline CDR1 and CDR2: ENHRY and SYGVKD. Trimming cost V 5 bases and J 3 bases; bases outside gene matches: 7. CDR3 size: 15 residues. CDR3 residues: CAISTLSGRKNIQYF. The CDR3 DNA reads as TGTGCCATCAGTACACTTAGCGGGCGCAAAAACATTCAGTACTTC.

This chain uses TRBV7-2 with TRBJ2-1; 7 nucleotides match TRBD1. V gave up 1 base and J gave up 2 bases; unmatched junction bases: 5. Per the germline V gene, CDR1 is SGHTA and CDR2 is FQGNSA. The CDR3 extends over 16 amino acids. In nucleotides, the CDR3 is TGTGCCAGCAGCTTAGGTGCAGGGGGACCCTACAATGAGCAGTTCTTC. This encodes CASSLGAGGPYNEQFF.

This chain links TRBV19 with TRBJ2-3, with D hard to call. CDR3 length: 12 residues. Germline V CDR1 and CDR2: LNHDA, SQIVND (reference sequence). Deletions cut 5 bases from V and 6 bases from J, with 9 bases between. The CDR3 loop reads CASSLSLDTQYF. As DNA, the CDR3 is TGTGCCAGTAGTTTGTCTTTGGATACGCAGTATTTT.

The chain employs TRBV13 and TRBJ2-5; the D gene is possibly TRBD1 (6 bases). Trimming took 0 bases from V and 3 from J, leaving 8 bases between them. This CDR3 is 14 amino acids long. CDR1 PRHDT and CDR2 FYEKMQ come from the germline V gene (reference sequence). The CDR3 DNA follows: TGTGCCAGCAGCTTAGGCCCAGGGGAAGAGACCCAGTACTTC. It translates to CASSLGPGEETQYF.

The rearrangement joins TRBV21-1 to TRBJ2-7; TRBD2, the D gene given by the table, was not confirmed from the DNA. TRBV21-1 is shown as a pseudogene. There are 13 residues in the CDR3. CDR3 sequence reads: CATWWRVLDEQYF. CDR3 DNA sequence: TGTGCCACCTGGTGGAGGGTTTTGGACGAGCAGTACTTC.

In its sample, this clone was seen a few times. V gene TRBV6-6 combines with J gene TRBJ1-2, with 8 bases matching TRBD1. This CDR3 has 14 residues. Losses at the gene ends were 0 bases for V and 6 bases for J; bases not matched to a gene: 3. Germline CDR1 MNHNY, CDR2 SVGAGI (reference sequence). Here the CDR3 reads CASSYSTGENGYTF. The DNA of the CDR3 is TGTGCCAGCAGTTACTCGACAGGGGAGAATGGCTACACCTTC.

The J gene is TRBJ2-7, the V gene TRBV18, with 7 bases that match TRBD1. This CDR3 comprises 16 residues. CDR1 and CDR2 (germline): KGHSH, LQKENI. The V segment lost 0 bases and the J segment 1 base; nucleotides outside the gene matches: 6. The CDR3 nucleotides are TGTGCCAGCTCACCACCCGACGACAGGGTTTCCTACGAGCAGTACTTC. It yields the protein CASSPPDDRVSYEQYF.

The table lists this clone with a few counts. The V gene is TRBV21-1, the J gene TRBJ2-3; the table's D call of TRBD2 was not tested on the DNA. TRBV21-1 is a documented pseudogene. The CDR3 length is 15 residues. The CDR3 here is CASSKRNGNVDTQYF. CDR3 in DNA: TGTGCCAGCAGCAAACGGAACGGGAATGTAGATACGCAGTATTTT.

The chain carries TRBV10-3 and TRBJ2-7, with TRBD2 matching 13 bases. J lost 5 bases, V lost 7 bases, and 8 bases had no gene match. This CDR3 spans 15 amino acids. Germline CDR1 ENHRY, CDR2 SYGVKD. The CDR3, as DNA: TGTGCCATCACCGAGACTAGCGGGAGGAGTCACGAGCAGTACTTC. Translating gives CAITETSGRSHEQYF.

The chain joins TRBV18 to TRBJ1-2, with TRBD1 matching over 7 bases. This CDR3 has 18 amino acids. Looked up from germline, CDR1 is KGHSH and CDR2 is LQKENI. The V and J ends lost 2 bases and 0 bases, in that order; junction bases with no gene match: 12. This chain's CDR3 is CASSPSLRGRLPNYGYTF. In nucleotides, the CDR3 is TGTGCCAGCTCACCAAGTTTAAGGGGGCGCCTCCCTAACTATGGCTACACCTTC.

This chain links TRBV2 with TRBJ2-3; maybe TRBD1 (5 bases). Germline CDR1 reads SNHLY; CDR2 reads FYNNEI. The CDR3 runs to 14 residues. The V gene lost 5 bases and the J gene lost 0 bases, with 9 bases spanning the gap. CDR3 region: CASSRTQSTDTQYF. Here the CDR3 DNA reads TGTGCCAGCAGTCGGACACAAAGCACAGATACGCAGTATTTT.

The V and J genes are TRBV5-4 and TRBJ2-7; TRBD2 is a possible D gene (7 bases). Trimming removed 1 base from V and 2 bases from J, with 13 bases in between. Germline V gene sequence: CDR1 SGHNT, CDR2 YYREEE (reference sequence). CDR3 length equals 15 residues. CDR3 coding DNA: TGTGCCAGCAGCTTGAAGGGGGGGGGTGCCTACGAGCAGTACTTC. Protein sequence: CASSLKGGGAYEQYF.

V usage is TRBV5-1 and J usage is TRBJ1-2, with 7 bases fitting TRBD1. This CDR3 is 14 amino acids long. Germline-derived CDR1 and CDR2 are SGHRS and YFSETQ. Germline trimming cut 1 base from V and 2 bases from J; bases unmatched to any gene: 2. The CDR3 spells CASSLTGANYGYTF. CDR3 coding DNA: TGCGCCAGCAGCTTGACAGGGGCCAACTATGGCTACACCTTC.

V and J are TRBV30 and TRBJ2-3; 10 nucleotides align to TRBD1. CDR3 length: 16 amino acids. Germline V gene sequence: CDR1 GTSNPN, CDR2 SVGIG (reference sequence). The junction had 10 bases not matched to a gene; V was cut back by 4 bases and J by 3 bases. The CDR3 DNA sequence: TGTGCCTGGAAAGAACCAGACAGGGGGCGAACAGATACGCAGTATTTT. Its protein product is CAWKEPDRGRTDTQYF.

The rearrangement joins TRBV9 to TRBJ1-1; 10 bases map to TRBD1. V shed 7 bases and J 7 bases; nucleotides not matched to a gene: 4. This CDR3 has 12 amino acids. Germline assignment: CDR1 SGDLS and CDR2 YYNGEE. CDR3 loop: CASATGGGEAFF. The CDR3 DNA reads as TGTGCCAGCGCGACAGGGGGCGGTGAAGCTTTCTTT.

The rearrangement uses TRBV30 and TRBJ2-7; 9 bases match TRBD1. The CDR3 consists of 15 residues. Germline CDR1 is GTSNPN and CDR2 is SVGIG (reference sequence). J was trimmed by 0 bases and V by 5 bases; bases with no gene match: 8. CDR3 amino acids: CAWGRDRALSYEQYF. CDR3 in DNA: TGTGCCTGGGGTAGGGACAGGGCCCTCTCCTACGAGCAGTACTTC.

The rearrangement uses TRBV7-9 and TRBJ2-5; D remains unclear. The V end was cut by 1 base, the J end by 13 bases, with 16 bases between. The CDR3 runs 13 residues. Per germline, CDR1 SEHNR and CDR2 FQNEAQ (reference sequence). The CDR3 DNA follows: TGTGCCAGCAGCTTAGGGGCCCCAGTAGTAATGTACTTC. Protein: CASSLGAPVVMYF.

The table lists this clone with a count of one. In DNA form, the CDR3 reads TGTGCCAGCTCACGTCCAGGTACAGATACGCAGTATTTT. Translation: CASSRPGTDTQYF. The J gene is TRBJ2-3, the V gene TRBV18, with D unclear. Germline values: CDR1 KGHSH, CDR2 LQKENI. Deletions cut 4 bases from V and 3 bases from J, with 8 bases between. The CDR3 totals 13 residues.

The J gene is TRBJ1-5, the V gene TRBV6-2 or TRBV6-3, with D hard to call. The ends were cut back, 2 bases at V and 7 bases at J, with 18 bases in the middle. The CDR3 runs 16 residues. Germline-derived CDR1 and CDR2 are MNHEY and SVGEGT. The DNA of the CDR3 is TGTGCCAGCAGTTACGACGCCAGGAGGCCACAACAGCCCCAGCATTTT. Its translation: CASSYDARRPQQPQHF.

J is TRBJ2-7 and V is TRBV30, with 10 positions matching TRBD1. Germline lookup yields CDR1 GTSNPN and CDR2 SVGIG (reference sequence). V gave up 2 bases and J gave up 4 bases; unmatched junction bases: 5. The length of the CDR3 is 14 residues. The CDR3 here is CAWSIRDRGYEQYF. The CDR3 region has the DNA TGTGCCTGGAGTATCCGGGACAGGGGTTACGAGCAGTACTTC.

This sequence joins TRBV12-3 or TRBV12-4 and TRBJ1-2; 7 bases line up with TRBD1. J gave up 4 bases and V 6 bases, and 5 bases lay outside the gene matches. The CDR3 has 13 residues. CDR3 DNA sequence: TGTGCCAGCAGAGATACAGGGGTCTATGGCTACACCTTC. Translated, it gives CASRDTGVYGYTF.

This rearrangement joins TRBV9 to TRBJ1-2; 12 nucleotides match TRBD1. V lost 0 bases to trimming and J lost 4 bases; unmatched junction nucleotides: 10. Per germline, CDR1 SGDLS and CDR2 YYNGEE. The CDR3 has 18 amino acids. CDR3 region: CASSVAPRDRGRLYGYTF. CDR3 sequence (DNA): TGTGCCAGCAGCGTAGCCCCTAGGGACAGGGGGCGCCTCTATGGCTACACCTTC. The complete variable domain, with remaining parts taken from reference TRBV9 and TRBJ1-2, reads DSGVTQTPKHLITATGQRVTLRCSPRSGDLSVYWYQQSLDQGLQFLIQYYNGEERAKGNILERFSAQQFPDLHSELNLSSLELGDSALYFCASSVAPRDRGRLYGYTFGSGTRLTVV.

This rearrangement joins TRBV12-3 or TRBV12-4 to TRBJ2-1; tentatively, D is TRBD1 (6 bases). Trimming pared 9 bases from V and 4 bases from J, leaving 13 bases between. This CDR3 has 13 residues. DNA of the CDR3: TGTGCCAGTGGTAGGGACACGTACAATGAGCAGTTCTTC. Its translation is CASGRDTYNEQFF.

This sequence joins TRBV5-1 and TRBJ1-2, with TRBD1 identical over 9 bases. CDR1 is SGHRS, CDR2 YFSETQ, per germline. This CDR3 comprises 14 residues. V dropped 0 bases and J dropped 8; count of bases not matched to a gene: 5. In DNA form, the CDR3 reads TGCGCCAGCAGCTTGGAGACAGGGGGTCAGGGCTACACCTTC. This encodes CASSLETGGQGYTF. The full variable domain, in which reference TRBV5-1 and TRBJ1-2 provide the parts outside the CDR3, is KAGVTQTPRYLIKTRGQQVTLSCSPISGHRSVSWYQQTPGQGLQFLFEYFSETQRNKGNFPGRFSGRQFSNSRSEMNVSTLELGDSALYLCASSLETGGQGYTFGSGTRLTVV.

This clone occurred once. The V call is TRBV4-1, the J call TRBJ2-3; the match to TRBD2 covers 9 bases. Germline CDR1 reads MGHRA; CDR2 reads YSYEKL. CDR3 size: 15 residues. After removal of 2 bases from V and 1 base from J, the junction contained 1 base not matched to a gene. The CDR3 DNA follows: TGCGCCAGCAGCCAACTAGCGGGACGCACAGATACGCAGTATTTT. Its translation is CASSQLAGRTDTQYF.

V is TRBV7-6 and J is TRBJ2-2; TRBD1 might be the D (5 bases). V lost 5 bases and J 6 bases, leaving 13 bases between the germline ends. Germline assignment: CDR1 SGHVS and CDR2 FNYEAQ. This CDR3 contains 14 residues. The CDR3 here is CASSGRVTSGELFF. The CDR3 DNA is TGTGCCAGCAGCGGCAGGGTGACGTCCGGGGAGCTGTTTTTT.